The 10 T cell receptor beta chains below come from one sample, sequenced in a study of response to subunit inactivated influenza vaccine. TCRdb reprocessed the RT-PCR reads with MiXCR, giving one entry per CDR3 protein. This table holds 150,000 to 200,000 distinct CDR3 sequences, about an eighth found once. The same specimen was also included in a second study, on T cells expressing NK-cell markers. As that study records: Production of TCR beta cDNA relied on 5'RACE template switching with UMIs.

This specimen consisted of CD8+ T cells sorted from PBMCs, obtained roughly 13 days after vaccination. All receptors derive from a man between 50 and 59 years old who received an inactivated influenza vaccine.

The CDR3 spells CASSREDRASYEQYF. The CDR3 DNA reads as TGCGCCAGCAGCCGAGAGGACCGGGCATCCTACGAGCAGTACTTC. The chain employs TRBV4-3 and TRBJ2-7, with D hard to call. The CDR3 is 15 amino acids. Germline V CDR1 and CDR2: LGHNA, YSLEER. With 4 bases removed from V and 1 base from J, the gap between germline ends came to 14 bases.

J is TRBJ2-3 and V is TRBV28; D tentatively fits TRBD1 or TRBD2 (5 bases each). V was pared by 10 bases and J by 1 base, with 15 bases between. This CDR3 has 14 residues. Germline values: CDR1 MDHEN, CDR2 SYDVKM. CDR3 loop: CAIRGVGRTDTQYF. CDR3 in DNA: TGTGCCATCCGAGGGGTAGGGCGCACAGATACGCAGTATTTT.

CDR3 nucleotide sequence: TGTGCCAGCAGTTACACCTCGGCGGGGGGAACTGAAGCTTTCTTT. Its protein is CASSYTSAGGTEAFF. The V gene is TRBV6-2 or TRBV6-3, the J gene TRBJ1-1, with D possibly TRBD1 on 5 matching bases. This CDR3 is 15 amino acids long. CDR1 is MNHEY, CDR2 SVGEGT, per germline. V was trimmed by 2 bases and J by 5 bases, leaving 15 bases between them.

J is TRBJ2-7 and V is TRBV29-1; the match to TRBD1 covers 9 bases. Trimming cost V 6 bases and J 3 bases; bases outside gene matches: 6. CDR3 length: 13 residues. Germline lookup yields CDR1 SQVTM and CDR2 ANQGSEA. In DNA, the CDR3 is TGCAGCGTCAAGGACAGGGGAGTCTACGAGCAGTACTTC. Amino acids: CSVKDRGVYEQYF.

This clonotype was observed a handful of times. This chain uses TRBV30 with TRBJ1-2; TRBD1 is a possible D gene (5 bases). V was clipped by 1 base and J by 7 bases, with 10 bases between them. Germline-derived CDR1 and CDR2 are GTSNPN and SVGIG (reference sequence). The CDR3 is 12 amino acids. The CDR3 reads CAWSEQVGGYTF. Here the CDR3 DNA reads TGTGCCTGGAGTGAACAGGTCGGTGGCTACACCTTC.

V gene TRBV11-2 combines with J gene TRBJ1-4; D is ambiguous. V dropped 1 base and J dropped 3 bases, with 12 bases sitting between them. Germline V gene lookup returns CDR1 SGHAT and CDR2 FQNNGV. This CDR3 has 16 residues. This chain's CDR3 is CASSLVGVRANEKLFF. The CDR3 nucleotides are TGTGCCAGCAGCTTAGTCGGGGTTCGGGCTAATGAAAAACTGTTTTTT.

In DNA, the CDR3 is TGTGCCACCAGCACCCGGGACACCGGCTCCTACAATGAGCAGTTCTTC. Protein product: CATSTRDTGSYNEQFF. The chain carries TRBV15 and TRBJ2-1, with TRBD1 as a possible D gene (6 bases). V was cut by 4 bases and J by 0 bases, with 13 bases left in between. In germline, CDR1 is LNHNV, CDR2 YYDKDF (reference sequence). The CDR3 covers 16 residues.

The chain's CDR3 is CASSVGGGKSYEQYF. The CDR3 nucleotides read TGTGCCAGCAGCGTTGGAGGGGGAAAGTCCTACGAGCAGTACTTC. The chain is built from TRBV9 and TRBJ2-7; either TRBD1 or TRBD2 may fit D (6 bases each). The ends were cut back, 2 bases at V and 1 base at J, with 13 bases in the middle. CDR1 SGDLS and CDR2 YYNGEE come from the germline V gene. The CDR3 length is 15 residues.

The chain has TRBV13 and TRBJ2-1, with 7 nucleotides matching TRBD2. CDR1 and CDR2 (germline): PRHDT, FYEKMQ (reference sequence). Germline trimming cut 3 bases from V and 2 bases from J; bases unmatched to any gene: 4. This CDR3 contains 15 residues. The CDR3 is CASSFFAGAYNEQFF. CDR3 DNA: TGTGCCAGCAGCTTTTTTGCGGGAGCCTACAATGAGCAGTTCTTC.

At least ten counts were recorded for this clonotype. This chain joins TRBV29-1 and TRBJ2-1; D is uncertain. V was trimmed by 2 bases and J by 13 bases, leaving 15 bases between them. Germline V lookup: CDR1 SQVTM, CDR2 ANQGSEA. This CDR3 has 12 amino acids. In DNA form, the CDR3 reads TGCAGCGTTGAAACTATACGGCCTGGACAGTTCTTC. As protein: CSVETIRPGQFF.